Below, one TCR beta chain is given with its context. Its antigen is as yet unknown. This sequence may be a read error, since a much larger clone differs from it by one base. The memory fraction was CD4+CD45RO+CD25- cells. TCRdb passed the 5' RACE reads through MiXCR, listing each CDR3 protein once. Among 25,000 to 35,000 distinct CDR3 sequences listed, roughly 25% were seen once. This CDR3 is 13 amino acids long. Germline V gene data show CDR1 as SGHKS and CDR2 as YYEKEE (reference sequence). Findings of the study overall: Tumor-infiltrating Treg TCR alpha and beta sequences overlapped most with tumor naive CD4+ T cells, then blood naive.

The rearrangement joins TRBV5-5 to TRBJ1-1; a possible D gene is TRBD1 (5 bases). The clonotype was recovered from a female donor with breast cancer. The specimen sequenced was memory CD4+ T cells sorted from blood. Subset in this sample: memory CD4+ T cells, CD4+CD45RO+CD25-. The chain's CDR3 is CASSLGGNTEASF. CDR3 DNA sequence: TGTGCCAGCAGCTTGGGGGGGAACACTGAAGCTTCCTTT.